The source of this TCR beta chain is a study of T cells in localized non-small cell lung cancer. About this clone itself: Antigen specificity is unknown.

The protocol was immunoSEQ multiplex PCR, while the TCRdb copy is restricted to in-frame clones and leaves out a portion. The data contain about 52,000 clones, around 87% of them singletons. Whole-study results and caveats: Because sequencing included only one region (of the tumor), heterogeneity remains possible.

The germline CDR1 and CDR2 sequences are MNHEY and SVGAGI. With V trimmed by 4 bases and J by 7 bases, 5 bases remained unmatched. The CDR3 loop spans 14 amino acids. Source: PBMCs, taken before any cancer treatment. The J gene is TRBJ1-4, the V gene TRBV6-5, with 8 bases lining up with TRBD1. The receptor comes from a female donor with stage II lung adenocarcinoma. CDR3 sequence reads: CASSLLTGGEKLFF. The CDR3 region has the DNA TGTGCCAGCAGTTTACTCACAGGGGGTGAAAAACTGTTTTTT.